The clone carrying this T cell receptor (beta chain) was picked up many times. This record belongs to a study of early T cells in non-severe SARS-CoV-2 infection. As for the study in general: It was bulk RNA from unsorted whole blood that was sequenced, and the chains were unpaired.

Via MiXCR, TCRdb re-called the 5' RACE reads, giving one row per CDR3 protein. This table has some 59,000 distinct CDR3 sequences, approximately 10% appearing once. Looked up from germline, CDR1 is SGHTA and CDR2 is FQGNSA. This CDR3 spans 13 amino acids. The germline V and J ends were trimmed by 3 bases and 6 bases, with 10 bases remaining between them. This receptor was identified in an adult who was a healthcare worker with PCR-confirmed SARS-CoV-2 infection or an uninfected control (not recorded which). The genes are TRBV7-2 and TRBJ2-3; tentatively, D is TRBD2 (6 bases). Material for sequencing was whole blood. In DNA, the CDR3 is TGTGCCAGCAGCTTCGCTCTAGCGGATACGCAGTATTTT. Protein product: CASSFALADTQYF.